These 18 T cell receptor beta chains originate from one sample sequenced in a study of cytomegalovirus exposure and HLA in healthy donors. Use of 60 Vbeta and 13 Jbeta primers characterized the PCR. Sequenced by immunoSEQ multiplex PCR; TCRdb stores in-frame clones only, minus some. The sample shows some 150,000 clones, around 86% of them seen only once. The sequencing input was PBMCs. These receptors came from a woman aged 45-65 years in good health and CMV-seropositive.

V usage is TRBV10-1 and J usage is TRBJ2-1; D unresolved. Trimming shortened V by 0 bases and J by 3 bases, and 6 bases separated the two germline ends. Per the germline V gene, CDR1 is WNHNN and CDR2 is SYGVQD (reference sequence). The CDR3 runs to 14 residues. The CDR3 is CASSESRNYNEQFF. DNA for the CDR3: TGCGCCAGCAGTGAGTCGCGGAACTACAATGAGCAGTTCTTC.

The genes are TRBV5-6 and TRBJ2-1; D may be TRBD2 (6 bases). The V end was cut by 1 base, the J end by 0 bases, with 11 bases between. There are 16 residues in the CDR3. Germline V gene sequence: CDR1 SGHDT, CDR2 YYEEEE. This CDR3 reads CASSLMGGSSYNEQFF. The CDR3 DNA is TGTGCCAGCAGCTTGATGGGAGGAAGCTCCTACAATGAGCAGTTCTTC.

This chain uses TRBV5-1 with TRBJ2-7; 7 bases match TRBD2. J lost 2 bases, V lost 5 bases, and 13 bases had no gene match. The CDR3 totals 16 residues. Germline V gene data show CDR1 as SGHRS and CDR2 as YFSETQ. The CDR3: CASRDLSSGRTYEQYF. The CDR3 bases are TGCGCCAGCAGGGACCTATCTAGCGGTCGAACCTACGAGCAGTACTTC.

This clone was seen only a few times. The V and J genes are TRBV5-1 and TRBJ2-5; TRBD2 is a possible D gene (5 bases). The V and J ends lost 2 bases and 1 base respectively, with 12 bases between them. Germline CDR1 is SGHRS and CDR2 is YFSETQ. CDR3 size: 15 residues. The CDR3 coding sequence is TGCGCCAGCAGCTTTTTAGGAGGTTCCCAAGAGACCCAGTACTTC. The encoded protein is CASSFLGGSQETQYF.

CDR3 residues: CAWTLRDRGLEKLFF. The CDR3 bases are TGTGCCTGGACCCTAAGGGACAGGGGGCTAGAAAAACTGTTTTTT. The chain carries TRBV30 and TRBJ1-4; TRBD1 matches at 12 bases. V trimming: 4 bases; J trimming: 8 bases; junction bases outside the gene matches: 8. CDR1 is GTSNPN, CDR2 SVGIG, per germline (reference sequence). The CDR3 has 15 residues.

This clone was observed a single time. The V call is TRBV29-1, the J call TRBJ1-4; 7 nucleotides match TRBD1. The CDR3 runs to 13 residues. The germline CDR1 and CDR2 sequences are SQVTM and ANQGSEA. The V gene end was trimmed by 8 bases and the J gene end by 8 bases; junction bases not matched to a gene: 11. The CDR3 DNA sequence: TGCAGCTTCCGGGACAGAGCAAGCGAAAAACTGTTTTTT. Its translation is CSFRDRASEKLFF.

This clone was counted a few times. The chain has TRBV5-1 and TRBJ2-5; 10 bases match TRBD1. The germline CDR1 and CDR2 sequences are SGHRS and YFSETQ. The CDR3 has 15 amino acids. The junction had 4 bases not matched to a gene; V was cut back by 4 bases and J by 1 base. CDR3 bases: TGCGCCAGCAGCGGGGGACAGGGGATCCAAGAGACCCAGTACTTC. It encodes CASSGGQGIQETQYF. Full variable domain (remainder filled in from reference TRBV5-1 and TRBJ2-5): KAGVTQTPRYLIKTRGQQVTLSCSPISGHRSVSWYQQTPGQGLQFLFEYFSETQRNKGNFPGRFSGRQFSNSRSEMNVSTLELGDSALYLCASSGGQGIQETQYFGPGTRLLVL.

As regards this clone: One end of the junction varies from germline; a read error may be responsible. V is TRBV28 and J is TRBJ2-7; 8 positions match TRBD1. Germline V CDR1 and CDR2: MDHEN, SYDVKM. The CDR3 runs to 14 residues. CDR3 residues: CASSLGTGSHEQYF. DNA for the CDR3: TGTGCCAGCAGTTTGGGGACAGGCTCCCACGAGCAGTACTTC.

The rearrangement links TRBV7-9 to TRBJ1-1; 8 bases fit TRBD1. The ends lost 6 bases at V and 5 bases at J; junction bases unmatched: 11. Germline V lookup: CDR1 SEHNR, CDR2 FQNEAQ (reference sequence). The length of the CDR3 is 15 residues. The chain's CDR3 is CASSPGTGGGTEAFF. As DNA, the CDR3 is TGTGCCAGCAGTCCCGGGACAGGTGGGGGGACTGAAGCTTTCTTT.

The V and J genes are TRBV5-1 and TRBJ2-6; the D gene is possibly TRBD1 (5 bases). V shed 6 bases and J shed 4 bases, with 14 bases lying between them. CDR3 length equals 15 residues. Germline-derived CDR1 and CDR2 are SGHRS and YFSETQ. The CDR3 region has the DNA TGCGCCAGCACCAGGGAAGGCCCCGGGGCCAACGTCCTGACTTTC. Translated: CASTREGPGANVLTF.

The chain has TRBV7-9 and TRBJ2-1; a possible D gene is TRBD2 (6 bases). Germline CDR1 SEHNR, CDR2 FQNEAQ (reference sequence). The CDR3 is 15 amino acids. The germline V and J ends were trimmed by 1 base and 6 bases, with 13 bases remaining between them. The CDR3 reads CASSLEAAGGNEQFF. The CDR3 DNA is TGTGCCAGCAGCTTAGAGGCAGCGGGCGGCAATGAGCAGTTCTTC.

The V gene is TRBV5-3, the J gene TRBJ2-3; D remains ambiguous. TRBV5-3 is an ORF for which the function is uncertain. V lost 0 bases and J 1 base, leaving 12 bases between the germline ends. The CDR3 is made up of 16 amino acids. In DNA form, the CDR3 reads TGTGCCAGAAGCTTGGCCCCCCGGTCTCGCACAGATACGCAGTATTTT. Encoded protein: CARSLAPRSRTDTQYF.

The chain couples TRBV27 to TRBJ2-1, with a possible D match to TRBD1 (8 bases). Trimming pared 6 bases from V and 8 bases from J, leaving 32 bases between. Germline-derived CDR1 and CDR2 are MNHEY and SMNVEV (reference sequence). CDR3 length equals 19 residues. The CDR3: CASRWDRTGVLTSADEQFF. CDR3 nucleotide sequence: TGTGCCAGCAGATGGGACAGGACAGGAGTTCTCACTAGCGCTGATGAGCAGTTCTTC.

The chain is built from TRBV27 and TRBJ2-7, with D possibly TRBD2 on 8 matching bases. Germline V gene lookup returns CDR1 MNHEY and CDR2 SMNVEV (reference sequence). Trimming shortened V by 5 bases and J by 2 bases, and 25 bases separated the two germline ends. The CDR3 covers 18 residues. The CDR3, as DNA: TGTGCCAGCAGTCCCCGGGCGAGCGGGAGAGGGGGCCCCTACGAGCAGTACTTC. This codes for CASSPRASGRGGPYEQYF.

This clone has a single count. V is TRBV7-2 and J is TRBJ2-1; TRBD2 is a possible D gene (8 bases). The CDR3 runs 19 residues. Germline CDR1 and CDR2: SGHTA and FQGNSA. Trimming removed 1 base from V and 6 bases from J, with 25 bases in between. CDR3 sequence: CASSLDQGVRGLGRNEQFF. CDR3 nucleotide sequence: TGTGCCAGCAGCTTAGATCAGGGGGTTAGGGGACTAGGGCGCAATGAGCAGTTCTTC.

The sample holds one count of this clone. The genes are TRBV18 and TRBJ2-3; the D gene is possibly TRBD1 (6 bases). V dropped 3 bases and J dropped 3 bases, with 16 bases sitting between them. The CDR3 consists of 16 residues. CDR1 and CDR2 from the germline V gene are KGHSH and LQKENI. The CDR3 reads CASSPFAGEVTDTQYF. Written as DNA, the CDR3 is TGTGCCAGCTCACCTTTTGCAGGGGAAGTGACAGATACGCAGTATTTT. The full variable domain, its missing parts supplied by reference TRBV18 and TRBJ2-3, is NAGVMQNPRHLVRRRGQEARLRCSPMKGHSHVYWYRQLPEEGLKFMVYLQKENIIDESGMPKERFSAEFPKEGPSILRIQQVVRGDSAAYFCASSPFAGEVTDTQYFGPGTRLTVL.

This clone appeared a few times. The CDR3 sequence is CASSASGQEGNEQFF. The CDR3 DNA reads TGCGCCAGCAGCGCCTCGGGACAGGAGGGAAATGAGCAGTTCTTC. The chain couples TRBV5-1 to TRBJ2-1, with 8 positions matching TRBD1. With V trimmed by 4 bases and J by 7 bases, 10 bases remained unmatched. Germline-derived CDR1 and CDR2 are SGHRS and YFSETQ. The CDR3 runs 15 residues.

V gene TRBV27 combines with J gene TRBJ1-5, with D possibly being TRBD1 (6 bases). V was clipped by 4 bases and J by 9 bases, with 13 bases between them. Germline-derived CDR1 and CDR2 are MNHEY and SMNVEV (reference sequence). This CDR3 has 13 amino acids. CDR3: CASSSRGSLPQHF. The CDR3 region has the DNA TGTGCCAGCAGTTCGAGGGGGTCATTGCCCCAGCATTTT.